Included here is one T cell receptor beta chain sequence, with context. In the source study's methods: Cell counts per sample came from amplifying reference gene primers. Sequencing used immunoSEQ multiplex PCR; TCRdb keeps in-frame clones, though not all of them. V, J and clone size are those of that table, while D and trimming were read from the DNA. Here the sample spans fewer than 200,000 clones, roughly 87% being singletons. This entry is derived from a study of blood T cell repertoires in COVID-19. Study-level information: Sites across the United States, Italy and Spain contributed samples from acute and convalescent COVID-19.

V was trimmed by 7 bases and J by 6 bases, leaving 16 bases between them. From germline, CDR1 is MNHEY and CDR2 SVGAGI. CDR3 size: 14 residues. V is TRBV6-5 and J is TRBJ1-5; D may be TRBD1 (5 bases). The sample was PBMCs or T cells enriched from blood (not recorded which). The clonotype originates from a human donor with acute COVID-19. The donor label of this sample is uncertain. CDR3 sequence: CASNGARHSQPQHF. CDR3 nucleotides: TGTGCCAGCAATGGGGCCCGGCATAGTCAGCCCCAGCATTTT.